The 12 T cell receptor beta chains listed next were all sequenced from one sample in a study of cytomegalovirus exposure and HLA in healthy donors (dated by TCRdb to the late 2010s). The library was prepared using the immunoSEQ multiplex PCR assay. The immuneACCESS repertoire file appears here via TCRdb, limited to in-frame rearrangements. These files lack a portion of the clones; in checked studies, under half of the deficit traces to unresolved V genes, and the cause of the others is not known. Counted in this sample were approximately 210,000 clones; roughly 83% of them appeared once. Jointly, the top ten make up more than 1.4% of the sample. Sequencing was done on a sample of PBMCs. These receptor sequences come from a woman between 18 and 30 years old in good health and CMV-seronegative.

This chain connects TRBV7-9 to TRBJ2-1; unclear D gene. CDR1 and CDR2 from the germline V gene are SEHNR and FQNEAQ (reference sequence). Trimming removed 7 bases at V and 5 bases at J, with 6 bases between. The CDR3 runs 11 residues. The CDR3: CASNTNNEQFF. The CDR3 DNA reads TGTGCCAGCAATACAAACAATGAGCAGTTCTTC.

V is TRBV30 and J is TRBJ2-1; 13 nucleotides agree with TRBD2. The CDR3 is made up of 16 amino acids. The V gene end was trimmed by 1 base and the J gene end by 6 bases; junction bases not matched to a gene: 6. Looked up from germline, CDR1 is GTSNPN and CDR2 is SVGIG (reference sequence). In nucleotides, the CDR3 is TGTGCCTGGAGTGGAAGACTAGCGGGAGGAGGCAATGAGCAGTTCTTC. The encoded protein is CAWSGRLAGGGNEQFF. The full variable domain, completed using reference TRBV30 and TRBJ2-1, is SQTIHQWPATLVQPVGSPLSLECTVEGTSNPNLYWYRQAAGRGLQLLFYSVGIGQISSEVPQNLSASRPQDRQFILSSKKLLLSDSGFYLCAWSGRLAGGGNEQFFGPGTRLTVL.

The chain employs TRBV7-8 and TRBJ2-3; D is perhaps TRBD2 (6 bases). Germline CDR1 SGHVS, CDR2 FQNEAQ. This CDR3 has 17 amino acids. V was clipped by 1 base and J by 1 base, with 15 bases between them. Here the CDR3 DNA reads TGTGCCAGCAGCTTAGAAGGAGTCGCGGGACGCACAGATACGCAGTATTTT. Protein: CASSLEGVAGRTDTQYF.

This rearrangement joins TRBV25-1 to TRBJ2-1, with 8 bases identical to TRBD1. Germline CDR1 and CDR2: MGHDK and SYGVNS. CDR3 size: 16 residues. After removal of 3 bases from V and 0 bases from J, the junction contained 4 bases not matched to a gene. CDR3 protein: CASSDRQGSSYNEQFF. The CDR3 bases are TGTGCCAGCAGTGACAGACAGGGGAGCTCCTACAATGAGCAGTTCTTC.

CDR3 region: CASSHGGAETQYF. The CDR3 region has the DNA TGTGCCAGTAGTCATGGGGGGGCAGAGACCCAGTACTTC. V and J are TRBV19 and TRBJ2-5; D perhaps matches TRBD2 (7 bases). This CDR3 is built from 13 residues. Germline V gene lookup returns CDR1 LNHDA and CDR2 SQIVND (reference sequence). V lost 5 bases and J 4 bases, leaving 11 bases between the germline ends.

The chain has TRBV4-1 and TRBJ2-7, with D possibly TRBD2 on 7 matching bases. This CDR3 has 18 residues. Trimming shortened V by 3 bases and J by 3 bases, and 24 bases separated the two germline ends. The V gene's germline CDR1 is MGHRA and CDR2 YSYEKL. The CDR3 region has the DNA TGCGCCAGCAGCCAGGGGGGCCCGGCTAGCGGAGCGATCTACGAGCAGTACTTC. Amino acid sequence: CASSQGGPASGAIYEQYF.

The count of this clone is one. The J gene is TRBJ1-2, the V gene TRBV7-2; possible D gene TRBD1, 5 bases. V was clipped by 2 bases and J by 7 bases, with 20 bases between them. This CDR3 comprises 16 residues. Germline CDR1 and CDR2: SGHTA and FQGNSA. The CDR3 here is CASSLMTAKGPFGYTF. The CDR3 nucleotides are TGTGCCAGCAGCTTAATGACAGCCAAGGGCCCTTTTGGCTACACCTTC.

This clone was observed a single time. The chain links TRBV27 to TRBJ2-1; TRBD1 matches at 7 bases. This CDR3 has 14 residues. The V and J ends lost 8 bases and 1 base, in that order; junction bases with no gene match: 5. Germline V gene lookup returns CDR1 MNHEY and CDR2 SMNVEV (reference sequence). The CDR3 DNA is TGTGCCAGCCAGGACAGGCCATCCTACAATGAGCAGTTCTTC. Its protein is CASQDRPSYNEQFF.

This chain uses TRBV20-1 with TRBJ2-1; a weak D match, TRBD1 (6 bases). The CDR3 spans 11 residues. Germline V gene lookup returns CDR1 DFQATT and CDR2 SNEGSKA (reference sequence). V was shortened by 3 bases and J by 10 bases, with 10 bases between the two germline ends. The CDR3 region is CSASRTGEQFF. CDR3 DNA sequence: TGCAGTGCTAGTCGAACAGGGGAGCAGTTCTTC.

V is TRBV5-1 and J is TRBJ2-5; 10 positions agree with TRBD2. CDR1 is SGHRS, CDR2 YFSETQ, per germline. This CDR3 has 15 amino acids. Trimming took 0 bases from V and 7 from J; bases not matched to a gene: 6. DNA of the CDR3: TGCGCCAGCAGCTTGGAAATAGCGGGAGGTGGGACCCAGTACTTC. Translating gives CASSLEIAGGGTQYF.

This chain links TRBV5-4 with TRBJ1-3, with TRBD1 as a possible D gene (5 bases). The germline gives CDR1 SGHNT, CDR2 YYREEE (reference sequence). This CDR3 contains 16 residues. The V end lost 2 bases, the J end lost 0 bases, and 12 bases lay between the germline ends. In nucleotides, the CDR3 is TGTGCCAGCAGCTTACGGGGGGTAGACTCTGGAAACACCATATATTTT. As protein: CASSLRGVDSGNTIYF.

J is TRBJ2-7 and V is TRBV5-1; TRBD2 aligns across 12 bases. CDR1 is SGHRS and CDR2 is YFSETQ in the germline V gene. The CDR3 extends over 15 amino acids. V lost 4 bases and J lost 5; bases outside the gene matches: 7. CDR3 residues: CASSPGLAGYNEQYF. The CDR3 coding sequence is TGCGCCAGCAGCCCCGGACTAGCGGGATACAACGAGCAGTACTTC.